Each of the 17 T cell receptor beta chains below was sequenced from the same sample in a study of T cell responses to AZD1222 COVID-19 vaccine. Data came from immunoSEQ multiplex PCR; TCRdb stores just in-frame clones and leaves some out. The data hold 96,000 or so clones, with 80% to 90% observed a single time. Material: peripheral blood, obtained on day 0 of AZD1222 vaccination. The receptors originated from an adult in good health.

This rearrangement joins TRBV7-2 to TRBJ1-4; possible D gene TRBD1, 6 bases. Germline V gene lookup returns CDR1 SGHTA and CDR2 FQGNSA. This CDR3 region has 16 residues. Deletions cut 3 bases from V and 7 bases from J, with 18 bases between. Here the CDR3 reads CASSLVSRVGGEKLFF. The CDR3 region has the DNA TGTGCCAGCAGCTTGGTCAGCAGGGTAGGGGGTGAAAAACTGTTTTTT.

The chain employs TRBV15 and TRBJ2-7, with D maybe TRBD1 (6 bases). The CDR3 has 16 amino acids. The germline CDR1 and CDR2 sequences are LNHNV and YYDKDF (reference sequence). The V end lost 1 base, the J end lost 3 bases, and 16 bases lay between the germline ends. In DNA form, the CDR3 reads TGTGCCACCAGCAGAGGGGGGACAAGGGGGAACTACGAGCAGTACTTC. Its translation is CATSRGGTRGNYEQYF.

The chain recombines TRBV2 with TRBJ1-1; D is unresolved. From germline, CDR1 is SNHLY and CDR2 FYNNEI. V was shortened by 2 bases and J by 3 bases, with 10 bases between the two germline ends. The CDR3 is 14 residues long. CDR3 bases: TGTGCCAGCAGTGAAATCCAAAGCGACACTGAAGCTTTCTTT. Its protein product is CASSEIQSDTEAFF.

This sequence joins TRBV5-1 and TRBJ2-4; TRBD1 might be the D (6 bases). Germline values: CDR1 SGHRS, CDR2 YFSETQ. V shed 0 bases and J shed 9 bases, with 7 bases lying between them. CDR3 length: 12 residues. The CDR3 protein is CASSLDRVIQYF. Here the CDR3 DNA reads TGCGCCAGCAGCTTGGACAGGGTCATTCAGTACTTC. The full variable domain, with the rest looked up from reference TRBV5-1 and TRBJ2-4, is KAGVTQTPRYLIKTRGQQVTLSCSPISGHRSVSWYQQTPGQGLQFLFEYFSETQRNKGNFPGRFSGRQFSNSRSEMNVSTLELGDSALYLCASSLDRVIQYFGAGTRLSVL.

The chain uses TRBV15 and TRBJ2-1; 12 bases agree with TRBD2. V shed 2 bases, J shed 8 bases, and the junction held 16 bases outside the gene matches. Per the germline V gene, CDR1 is LNHNV and CDR2 is YYDKDF (reference sequence). The CDR3 is 19 residues long. This CDR3 reads CATSRPPRASGGAGDEQFF. In DNA form, the CDR3 reads TGTGCCACCAGCAGACCCCCCCGGGCTAGCGGGGGGGCAGGCGATGAGCAGTTCTTC.

Details on this clone: Other DNA sequences from this sample encode an identical CDR3 as well. The chain is built from TRBV7-3 and TRBJ1-1; D is perhaps TRBD1 (5 bases). The CDR3 covers 14 residues. V was pared by 4 bases and J by 4 bases, with 13 bases between. Germline V gene lookup returns CDR1 SGHTA and CDR2 FQGTGA. CDR3 sequence: CASSSQGPGTEAFF. The DNA for the CDR3 is TGTGCCAGCAGCTCTCAGGGTCCTGGCACTGAAGCTTTCTTT.

The rearrangement links TRBV7-9 to TRBJ2-2, with D possibly being TRBD1 (6 bases). Germline CDR1 is SEHNR and CDR2 is FQNEAQ (reference sequence). The CDR3 is 15 amino acids. V was shortened by 1 base and J by 2 bases, with 8 bases between the two germline ends. Written as DNA, the CDR3 is TGTGCCAGCAGCTTAGGGGGGCTTAACACCGGGGAGCTGTTTTTT. Its translation is CASSLGGLNTGELFF.

The rearrangement joins TRBV30 to TRBJ1-4; D uncertain. Germline V CDR1 and CDR2: GTSNPN, SVGIG (reference sequence). V dropped 3 bases and J dropped 8 bases, with 7 bases sitting between them. The CDR3 runs to 11 residues. CDR3 region: CAWRRKEKLFF. The CDR3 DNA sequence: TGTGCCTGGAGAAGGAAAGAAAAACTGTTTTTT.

The chain has TRBV11-1 and TRBJ2-1; 9 bases match TRBD1. This CDR3 contains 14 residues. V lost 5 bases and J lost 10; bases outside the gene matches: 9. Germline CDR1 and CDR2: SGHAT and FQDESV (reference sequence). The CDR3 sequence: CASSLGTGTSEQFF. CDR3 DNA sequence: TGTGCCAGCAGCCTCGGGACAGGGACGTCCGAGCAGTTCTTC. The whole variable domain, remainder taken from reference TRBV11-1 and TRBJ2-1, is EAEVAQSPRYKITEKSQAVAFWCDPISGHATLYWYRQILGQGPELLVQFQDESVVDDSQLPKDRFSAERLKGVDSTLKIQPAELGDSAMYLCASSLGTGTSEQFFGPGTRLTVL.

The chain carries TRBV18 and TRBJ2-4; 8 nucleotides match TRBD2. J was trimmed by 6 bases and V by 0 bases; bases with no gene match: 7. The CDR3 is 16 residues long. Germline V lookup: CDR1 KGHSH, CDR2 LQKENI. CDR3 nucleotide sequence: TGTGCCAGCTCACCACCGCCAGCGGGGGTGGGAAACATTCAGTACTTC. This sequence encodes CASSPPPAGVGNIQYF. Full variable domain (outside the CDR3, taken from reference TRBV18 and TRBJ2-4): NAGVMQNPRHLVRRRGQEARLRCSPMKGHSHVYWYRQLPEEGLKFMVYLQKENIIDESGMPKERFSAEFPKEGPSILRIQQVVRGDSAAYFCASSPPPAGVGNIQYFGAGTRLSVL.

This clone was detected once. The J gene is TRBJ1-5, the V gene TRBV19, with 8 nucleotides matching TRBD1. V gave up 6 bases and J gave up 3 bases; unmatched junction bases: 7. This CDR3 spans 15 amino acids. Germline V gives CDR1 LNHDA, CDR2 SQIVND (reference sequence). The CDR3 region is CASSVTGGDNQPQHF. In nucleotides, the CDR3 is TGTGCCAGTAGCGTCACAGGGGGGGACAATCAGCCCCAGCATTTT.

In this sample, this clone turned up once. The chain couples TRBV15 to TRBJ1-5; the match to TRBD1 covers 7 bases. V shed 0 bases, J shed 4 bases, and the junction held 6 bases outside the gene matches. The CDR3 has 16 amino acids. Germline V gene lookup returns CDR1 LNHNV and CDR2 YYDKDF (reference sequence). The CDR3 loop reads CATSRDRDSGNQPQHF. The CDR3 DNA reads TGTGCCACCAGCAGAGACCGGGACAGTGGGAATCAGCCCCAGCATTTT.

The rearrangement links TRBV28 to TRBJ1-3; 9 bases match TRBD1. Looked up from germline, CDR1 is MDHEN and CDR2 is SYDVKM. With V trimmed by 6 bases and J by 5 bases, 5 bases remained unmatched. The CDR3 is 14 residues long. CDR3 sequence reads: CASRRGTGRNTIYF. CDR3 nucleotide sequence: TGTGCCAGCAGACGCGGGACAGGGAGAAACACCATATATTTT.

The chain carries TRBV7-8 and TRBJ2-2, with D perhaps being TRBD1 or TRBD2 (6 bases each). V was cut by 0 bases and J by 3 bases, with 11 bases left in between. The germline CDR1 and CDR2 sequences are SGHVS and FQNEAQ. The CDR3 extends over 16 amino acids. The CDR3 DNA follows: TGTGCCAGCAGCTTAGCAGGGGGGCTGGACACCGGGGAGCTGTTTTTT. Protein sequence: CASSLAGGLDTGELFF.

This clone was detected only a few times. Sequence at one end of the junction differs from germline and may be a read error. The chain recombines TRBV28 with TRBJ2-1; 8 nucleotides line up with TRBD2. The CDR3 contains 15 residues. CDR1 and CDR2 (germline): MDHEN, SYDVKM. The CDR3 sequence is CASSPRGRGARLWIF. The CDR3 nucleotides are TGTGCCAGCAGTCCCCGAGGGCGGGGGGCCCGGCTCTGGATCTTC.

This clone has a handful of counts. The gene calls are TRBV10-3 and TRBJ1-4; D might be TRBD1 (5 bases). Germline CDR1 reads ENHRY; CDR2 reads SYGVKD. V lost 4 bases to trimming and J lost 7 bases, with 10 bases between them. The CDR3 runs 13 residues. This CDR3 is CAISAGQGEKLFF. CDR3 DNA: TGTGCCATCAGTGCGGGTCAGGGTGAAAAACTGTTTTTT.

The chain couples TRBV29-1 to TRBJ1-4, with 9 bases that match TRBD1. V trimming: 6 bases; J trimming: 7 bases; junction bases outside the gene matches: 9. Per the germline V gene, CDR1 is SQVTM and CDR2 is ANQGSEA. The CDR3 runs to 14 residues. The DNA for the CDR3 is TGCAGCGTCAATTACAGGGGGCAGGGTGAAAAACTGTTTTTT. This translates into CSVNYRGQGEKLFF.